Only one count was recorded for the clone carrying this T cell receptor (beta chain). The data derive from a study of technical replicates of blood from a few donors. Profiling relied on immunoSEQ multiplex PCR, and the TCRdb table lists in-frame clones only, not all of them. The table shows around 78,000 clones, with about 94% occurring only once. Trimming left V 8 bases short and J 6 bases short, with 20 bases between. The germline CDR1 and CDR2 sequences are MNHNS and SASEGT. This CDR3 region has 15 residues. The chain recombines TRBV6-1 with TRBJ1-5; TRBD1 might be the D (5 bases). Sequenced input: T cells isolated from PBMCs. The receptor was isolated from a human donor in good health. The CDR3 is CASHSDGGSGQPQHF. For the CDR3, the DNA is TGTGCCAGCCATTCAGACGGGGGTTCAGGTCAGCCCCAGCATTTT.